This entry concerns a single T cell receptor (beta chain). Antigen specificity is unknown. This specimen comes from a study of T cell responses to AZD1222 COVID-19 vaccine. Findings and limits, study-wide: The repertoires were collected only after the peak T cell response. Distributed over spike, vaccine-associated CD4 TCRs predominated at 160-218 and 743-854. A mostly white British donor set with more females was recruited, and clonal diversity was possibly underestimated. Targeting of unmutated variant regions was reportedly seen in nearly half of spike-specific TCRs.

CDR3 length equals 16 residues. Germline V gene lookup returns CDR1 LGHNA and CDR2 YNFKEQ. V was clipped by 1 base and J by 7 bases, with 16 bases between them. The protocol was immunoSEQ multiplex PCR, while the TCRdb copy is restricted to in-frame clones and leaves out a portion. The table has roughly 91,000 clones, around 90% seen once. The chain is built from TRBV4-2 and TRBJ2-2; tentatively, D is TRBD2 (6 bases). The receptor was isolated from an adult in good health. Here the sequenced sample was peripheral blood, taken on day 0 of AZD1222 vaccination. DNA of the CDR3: TGTGCCAGCAGCCAAGGAGTTTCCGGGGGAGACGGGGAGCTGTTTTTT. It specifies CASSQGVSGGDGELFF.